The 9 T cell receptor beta chains below come from one sample, sequenced in a study of tumor-infiltrating lymphocytes in oesophageal squamous cell carcinoma. TCRdb recomputed calls from the PCR reads with MiXCR, one row per CDR3 protein. Among about 12,000 distinct CDR3 sequences listed, around 49% were seen once. Sequences were obtained from esophageal tumor tissue. The receptors shown here come from a female donor with esophageal squamous cell carcinoma.

This clonotype has a handful of counts. The chain links TRBV6-6 to TRBJ2-1; D is ambiguous. This CDR3 is built from 16 residues. Deletions cut 0 bases from V and 1 base from J, with 10 bases between. The germline V gene has CDR1 MNHNY and CDR2 SVGAGI (reference sequence). CDR3 DNA: TGTGCCAGCAGTTACTCCTTGCCTGAATCCTACAATGAGCAGTTCTTC. Its translation: CASSYSLPESYNEQFF.

This clonotype appeared a few times. Relative to the germline gene, one junction end is altered; a read error may explain this. This rearrangement joins TRBV4-3 to TRBJ2-4, with 9 nucleotides matching TRBD1. The CDR3 covers 16 residues. Germline loops: CDR1 LGHNA, CDR2 YSLEER. The CDR3 loop is CASSQDRGQGWSPLHF. As DNA, the CDR3 is TGCGCCAGCAGCCAAGATCGGGGACAGGGATGGTCACCCCTCCACTTC.

The V gene is TRBV6-1, the J gene TRBJ2-5; 12 bases fit TRBD2. Unmatched junction bases numbered 10, after V lost 1 base and J lost 4 bases. CDR3 length equals 18 residues. Germline assignment: CDR1 MNHNS and CDR2 SASEGT. This CDR3 reads CASSEGFLAGGPRETQYF. CDR3 coding DNA: TGTGCCAGCAGTGAAGGGTTCCTAGCGGGAGGGCCTCGAGAGACCCAGTACTTC.

The rearrangement links TRBV7-2 to TRBJ2-7; 7 nucleotides agree with TRBD1. Germline V gene data show CDR1 as SGHTA and CDR2 as FQGNSA. J gave up 3 bases and V 2 bases, and 7 bases lay outside the gene matches. The CDR3 is 15 amino acids. Here the CDR3 reads CASSLTGVRGYEQYF. In DNA form, the CDR3 reads TGTGCCAGCAGCTTAACAGGGGTTCGGGGCTACGAGCAGTACTTC.

The V call is TRBV13, the J call TRBJ2-6; D might be TRBD1 or TRBD2, each matching 5 bases. The better agreement between TRBJ2-7 and the DNA end casts doubt on the J call. The CDR3 runs 14 residues. The germline CDR1 and CDR2 sequences are PRHDT and FYEKMQ (reference sequence). CDR3 sequence reads: CASSLGGDYGEQYF. For the CDR3, the DNA is TGTGCCAGCAGCTTAGGGGGGGATTACGGCGAGCAGTACTTC.

This clonotype was seen a handful of times. J is TRBJ1-3 and V is TRBV6-6; D remains unclear. Between the trimmed V and J ends, which lost 2 bases and 4 bases, there was a span of 9 bases. The CDR3 runs to 14 residues. CDR1 MNHNY and CDR2 SVGAGI come from the germline V gene (reference sequence). The chain's CDR3 is CASSYEGKGNTIYF. For the CDR3, the DNA is TGTGCCAGCAGTTACGAGGGAAAGGGAAACACCATATATTTT.

Worth noting for this clonotype: No conserved phenylalanine or tryptophan ends this CDR3, so it is likely a read error. The DNA is omitted, as the CDR3 cannot be located on it reliably, and the CDR3 follows TCRdb's listing. The genes are TRBV7-2 and TRBJ2-7; TRBD2 was called by the table and not checked on the DNA. Germline loops: CDR1 SGHTA, CDR2 FQGNSA. The CDR3 comprises 17 residues, both ends counted. CDR3 amino acids: CASSTRTSGYNEQFFGS.

J is TRBJ2-3 and V is TRBV20-1, with 7 bases aligning to TRBD2. V lost 3 bases to trimming and J lost 0 bases; unmatched junction nucleotides: 3. The V gene's germline CDR1 is DFQATT and CDR2 SNEGSKA (reference sequence). The CDR3 has 14 amino acids. The CDR3 DNA is TGCAGTGCTAGGGATAGCGGGAGCACAGATACGCAGTATTTT. It is translated as CSARDSGSTDTQYF.

The rearrangement joins TRBV12-3 or TRBV12-4 to TRBJ2-1; D gene uncertain. Trimming removed 2 bases from V and 7 bases from J, with 9 bases in between. The CDR3 extends over 13 amino acids. As DNA, the CDR3 is TGTGCCAGCAGTTTACACGGAAGGAATGAGCAGTTCTTC. It specifies CASSLHGRNEQFF.